The rows below give T cell receptor beta chains drawn from one sample of a study of blood T cell repertoires in COVID-19. Method: immunoSEQ multiplex PCR; TCRdb's copy keeps in-frame clones and lacks some. This table has around 100,000 clones, 70% to 90% appearing once. The sequenced sample was peripheral blood. Receptors originate from a man aged 80 or over with acute or convalescent COVID-19. CDR3s include the opening cysteine and the closing phenylalanine or tryptophan. D genes are given only for firm matches. Only part of the rows carry a size: once, few, many, or a class if the clone is expanded.

v_call: TRBV24-1; j_call: TRBJ2-1; clone_size: -; d_call: TRBD2; cdr3_nt: TGTGCCACCAGTGATTCATTAGCGGGACCCTACAATGAGCAGTTCTTC; cdr3_aa: CATSDSLAGPYNEQFF
v_call: TRBV7-9; j_call: TRBJ1-5; clone_size: -; d_call: -; cdr3_nt: TGTGCCAGCAGCTTAGCTGAGACGAGGGCCCAGCATTTT; cdr3_aa: CASSLAETRAQHF
v_call: TRBV9; j_call: TRBJ2-7; clone_size: -; d_call: TRBD1; cdr3_nt: TGTGCCAGCAGCGCCGGACAGGGACCCTACGAGCAGTACTTC; cdr3_aa: CASSAGQGPYEQYF
v_call: TRBV27; j_call: TRBJ2-2; clone_size: -; d_call: TRBD1; cdr3_nt: TGTGCCAGCAGTTTATTCGACAGGGGGTGGACCGGGGAGCTGTTTTTT; cdr3_aa: CASSLFDRGWTGELFF
v_call: TRBV29-1; j_call: TRBJ2-5; clone_size: once; d_call: -; cdr3_nt: TGCAGCGTTGAAGGGGACACGTCTGGAAGCGGCCAGTACTTC; cdr3_aa: CSVEGDTSGSGQYF
v_call: TRBV18; j_call: TRBJ2-5; clone_size: -; d_call: -; cdr3_nt: TGTGCCAGCTCGCGACAGGTACAAGAGACCCAGTACTTC; cdr3_aa: CASSRQVQETQYF
v_call: TRBV28; j_call: TRBJ2-1; clone_size: -; d_call: TRBD2; cdr3_nt: TGTGCCAGCAGTTTAGAAGGGACTAGCGGGAGGTTTTACAATGAGCAGTTCTTC; cdr3_aa: CASSLEGTSGRFYNEQFF
v_call: TRBV5-4; j_call: TRBJ1-2; clone_size: -; d_call: TRBD1; cdr3_nt: TGTGCCAGCAGCGCTATCCGGACAGGGCGTTATGGCTACACCTTC; cdr3_aa: CASSAIRTGRYGYTF
v_call: TRBV28; j_call: TRBJ1-1; clone_size: -; d_call: -; cdr3_nt: TGTGCCAGCAGTTTAAACAACATAGGGGGAGCTTTCTTT; cdr3_aa: CASSLNNIGGAFF
v_call: TRBV2; j_call: TRBJ1-1; clone_size: -; d_call: -; cdr3_nt: TGTGCCAGCAGTGAAGCAAGCGCGGATAGCGACACTGAAGCTTTCTTT; cdr3_aa: CASSEASADSDTEAFF
v_call: TRBV19; j_call: TRBJ2-7; clone_size: -; d_call: TRBD1; cdr3_nt: TGTGCCAGTAGCCGGGACAGGTTTTACGAGCAGTACTTC; cdr3_aa: CASSRDRFYEQYF
v_call: TRBV28; j_call: TRBJ2-7; clone_size: -; d_call: TRBD2; cdr3_nt: TGTGCCAGCAGTTTATCGGGCGGGGGCTCCTACGAGCAGTACTTC; cdr3_aa: CASSLSGGGSYEQYF
v_call: TRBV3-1/TRBV3-2; j_call: TRBJ2-1; clone_size: -; d_call: -; cdr3_nt: TGTGCCAGCAGCCAACTAGCTTCAGAGCAGTTCTTC; cdr3_aa: CASSQLASEQFF
v_call: TRBV7-6; j_call: TRBJ1-5; clone_size: -; d_call: TRBD1; cdr3_nt: TGTGCCAGCAGCTTAGTCCCGGGACAGGGGGATAGCAATCAGCCCCAGCATTTT; cdr3_aa: CASSLVPGQGDSNQPQHF
v_call: TRBV5-1; j_call: TRBJ2-1; clone_size: -; d_call: -; cdr3_nt: TGCGCCAGCAGAGGGGAAATCTCCTACAATGAGCAGTTCTTC; cdr3_aa: CASRGEISYNEQFF
v_call: TRBV11-2; j_call: TRBJ2-5; clone_size: -; d_call: TRBD2; cdr3_nt: TGTGCCAGCAGCTTAAGGCTAGCGGGAGAAGAGACCCAGTACTTC; cdr3_aa: CASSLRLAGEETQYF
v_call: TRBV25-1; j_call: TRBJ1-4; clone_size: -; d_call: -; cdr3_nt: TGTGCCAGCAGTGAATATCGGCAGGGTCAAGAAAAACTGTTTTTT; cdr3_aa: CASSEYRQGQEKLFF
v_call: TRBV3-1/TRBV3-2; j_call: TRBJ1-1; clone_size: -; d_call: -; cdr3_nt: TGTGCCAGCAGCCAAGGGAGCCCTGAAGCTTTCTTT; cdr3_aa: CASSQGSPEAFF
v_call: TRBV6-5; j_call: TRBJ1-6; clone_size: -; d_call: -; cdr3_nt: TGTGCCAGCAGTTTAAAGGGGAATTCACCCCTCCACTTT; cdr3_aa: CASSLKGNSPLHF
v_call: TRBV2; j_call: TRBJ1-2; clone_size: few; d_call: TRBD1; cdr3_nt: TGTGCCAGCAGCTGGGACAGGGAAGTCCGTGGCTACACCTTC; cdr3_aa: CASSWDREVRGYTF
v_call: TRBV7-6; j_call: TRBJ2-5; clone_size: -; d_call: -; cdr3_nt: TGTGCCAGCAGAGGGAGTGGAGAGACCCAGTACTTC; cdr3_aa: CASRGSGETQYF
v_call: TRBV19; j_call: TRBJ2-3; clone_size: -; d_call: -; cdr3_nt: TGTGCCAGTAGGGGACTTGGCACAGATACGCAGTATTTT; cdr3_aa: CASRGLGTDTQYF
v_call: TRBV29-1; j_call: TRBJ2-7; clone_size: -; d_call: TRBD2; cdr3_nt: TGCAGCGTTGAACTAGCGGCGGAGCAGTACTTC; cdr3_aa: CSVELAAEQYF
v_call: TRBV23-1; j_call: TRBJ2-7; clone_size: -; d_call: -; cdr3_nt: TGCGCCAGCACCCAGGAGAAAGGGGCCGAGCAGTACTTC; cdr3_aa: CASTQEKGAEQYF
v_call: TRBV7-6; j_call: TRBJ1-1; clone_size: -; d_call: TRBD1; cdr3_nt: TGTGCCAGCAGCTTATTCCAGGGGGCGTCAAACACTGAAGCTTTCTTT; cdr3_aa: CASSLFQGASNTEAFF
v_call: TRBV9; j_call: TRBJ2-3; clone_size: once; d_call: TRBD1; cdr3_nt: TGTGCCAGCAGCCTCGGGACAGGGAGCCGCACAGATACGCAGTATTTT; cdr3_aa: CASSLGTGSRTDTQYF
v_call: TRBV4-3; j_call: TRBJ1-4; clone_size: -; d_call: TRBD1; cdr3_nt: TGCGCCAGCAGCCAAGTCGGGACAGGGAATGAAAAACTGTTTTTT; cdr3_aa: CASSQVGTGNEKLFF